This T cell receptor beta chain was captured in a study of blood T cell repertoires in COVID-19. About the study: Italy, Spain and the United States were the sources of the convalescent and acute COVID-19 samples. Sample material is recorded as cDNA or gDNA derived from T cells, B-cell-depleted T cells, or PBMCs.

The length of the CDR3 is 11 residues. Germline values: CDR1 SGHRS, CDR2 YFSETQ. The V end lost 3 bases, the J end lost 5 bases, and 5 bases lay between the germline ends. The authors' processing: Amplification with reference gene primers provided the estimates of nucleated cell counts. Produced via immunoSEQ multiplex PCR; TCRdb's table is partial and in-frame only. The V and J calls and clone size are taken from that table; D and trimming were inferred from the DNA. The data contain around 250,000 clones, approximately 85% of them seen just once; the ten biggest clones take up approximately 2%. Membership in each cohort depended on participant-reported clinical history. Points on this clone: Other DNA sequences from this sample encode an identical CDR3 as well.

This clonotype was obtained from a woman aged 45-65 years who had recovered from COVID-19. The genes are TRBV5-1 and TRBJ2-5; the D is unclear. Sequencing was performed on PBMCs or T cells enriched from blood (not recorded which). CDR3 nucleotides: TGCGCCAGCAGCTCCGGGGAGACCCAGTACTTC. Translating gives CASSSGETQYF.